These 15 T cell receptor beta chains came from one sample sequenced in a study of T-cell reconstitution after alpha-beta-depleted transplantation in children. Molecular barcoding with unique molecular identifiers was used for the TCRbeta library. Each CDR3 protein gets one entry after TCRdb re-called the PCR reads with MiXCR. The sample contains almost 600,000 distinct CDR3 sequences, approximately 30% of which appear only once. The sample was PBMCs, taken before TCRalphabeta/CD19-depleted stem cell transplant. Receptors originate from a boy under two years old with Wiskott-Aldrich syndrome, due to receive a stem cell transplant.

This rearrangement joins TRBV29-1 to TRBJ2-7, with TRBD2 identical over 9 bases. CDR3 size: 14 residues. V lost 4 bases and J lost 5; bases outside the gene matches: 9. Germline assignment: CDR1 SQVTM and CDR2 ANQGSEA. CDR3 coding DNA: TGCAGCGTTGGAGGGAGACTAGCGGCTGACGAGCAGTACTTC. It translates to CSVGGRLAADEQYF.

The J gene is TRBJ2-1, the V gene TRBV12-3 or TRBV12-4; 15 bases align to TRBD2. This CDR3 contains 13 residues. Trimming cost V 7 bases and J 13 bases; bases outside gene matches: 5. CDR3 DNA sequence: TGTGCCAGCAAAGGACTAGCGGGAGGGTCCCAGTTCTTC. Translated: CASKGLAGGSQFF.

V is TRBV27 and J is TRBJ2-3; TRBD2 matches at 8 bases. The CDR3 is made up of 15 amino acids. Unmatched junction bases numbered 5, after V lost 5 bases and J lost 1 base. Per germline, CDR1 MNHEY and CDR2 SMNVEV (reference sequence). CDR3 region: CASSRLALGTDTQYF. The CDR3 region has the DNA TGTGCCAGCAGTAGACTAGCGCTCGGCACAGATACGCAGTATTTT.

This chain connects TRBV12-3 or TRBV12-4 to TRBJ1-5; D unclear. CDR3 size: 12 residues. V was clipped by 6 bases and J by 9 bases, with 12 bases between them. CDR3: CASRTSEGPQHF. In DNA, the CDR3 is TGTGCCAGCAGGACCTCAGAGGGGCCCCAGCATTTT.

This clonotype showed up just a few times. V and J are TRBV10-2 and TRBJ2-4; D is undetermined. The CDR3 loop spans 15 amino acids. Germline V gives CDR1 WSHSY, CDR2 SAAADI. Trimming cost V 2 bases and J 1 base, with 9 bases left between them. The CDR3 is CASSELGLAKNIQYF. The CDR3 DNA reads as TGCGCCAGCAGTGAGCTAGGGTTGGCCAAAAACATTCAGTACTTC.

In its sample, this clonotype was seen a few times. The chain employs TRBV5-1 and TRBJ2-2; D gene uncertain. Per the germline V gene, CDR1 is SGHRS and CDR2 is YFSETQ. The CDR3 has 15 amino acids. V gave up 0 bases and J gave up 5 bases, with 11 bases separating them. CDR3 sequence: CASSLAPYPTGELFF. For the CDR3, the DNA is TGCGCCAGCAGCTTGGCCCCTTATCCAACCGGGGAGCTGTTTTTT.

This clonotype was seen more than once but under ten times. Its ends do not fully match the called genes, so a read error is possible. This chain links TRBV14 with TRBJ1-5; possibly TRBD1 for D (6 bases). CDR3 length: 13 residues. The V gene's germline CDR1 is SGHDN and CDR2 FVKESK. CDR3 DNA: TGTTCCAGCAGCCTGACAGGAGATCAGCCCCAGCATTTT. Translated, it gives CSSSLTGDQPQHF.

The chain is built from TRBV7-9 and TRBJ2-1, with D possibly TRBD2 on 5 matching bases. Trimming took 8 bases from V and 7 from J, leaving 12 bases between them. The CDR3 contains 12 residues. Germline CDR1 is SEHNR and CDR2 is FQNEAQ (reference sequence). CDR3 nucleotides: TGTGCCAGCCCCCCCCGGGGAAATGAGCAGTTCTTC. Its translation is CASPPRGNEQFF.

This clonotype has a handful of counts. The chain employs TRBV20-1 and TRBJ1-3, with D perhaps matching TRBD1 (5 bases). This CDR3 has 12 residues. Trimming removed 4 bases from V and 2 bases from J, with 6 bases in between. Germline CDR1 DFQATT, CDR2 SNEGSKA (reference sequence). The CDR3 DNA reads TGCAGTGCTAAGGGGACTGGAAACACCATATATTTT. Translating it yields CSAKGTGNTIYF.

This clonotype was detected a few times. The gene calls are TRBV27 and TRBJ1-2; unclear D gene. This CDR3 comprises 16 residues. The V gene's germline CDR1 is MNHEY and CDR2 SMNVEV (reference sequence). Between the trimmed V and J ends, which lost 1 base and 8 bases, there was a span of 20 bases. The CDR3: CASSLWPLPGLRGYTF. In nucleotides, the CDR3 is TGTGCCAGCAGTTTATGGCCCTTACCAGGTCTAAGGGGCTACACCTTC.

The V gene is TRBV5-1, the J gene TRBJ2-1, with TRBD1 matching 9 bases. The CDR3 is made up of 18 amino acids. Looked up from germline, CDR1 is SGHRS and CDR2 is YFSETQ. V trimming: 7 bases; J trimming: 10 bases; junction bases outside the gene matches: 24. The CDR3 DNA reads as TGCGCCAGCGGATACCCCACCTACCGGGACAGGGAAATAGGGGAGCAGTTCTTC. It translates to CASGYPTYRDREIGEQFF.

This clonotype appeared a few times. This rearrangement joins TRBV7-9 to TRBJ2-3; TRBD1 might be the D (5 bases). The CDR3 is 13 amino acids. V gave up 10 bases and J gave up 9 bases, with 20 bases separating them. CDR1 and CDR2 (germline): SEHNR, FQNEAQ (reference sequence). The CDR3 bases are TGTGCCACCCTCCAGTGGGGCGATGGGACGCAGTATTTT. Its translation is CATLQWGDGTQYF.

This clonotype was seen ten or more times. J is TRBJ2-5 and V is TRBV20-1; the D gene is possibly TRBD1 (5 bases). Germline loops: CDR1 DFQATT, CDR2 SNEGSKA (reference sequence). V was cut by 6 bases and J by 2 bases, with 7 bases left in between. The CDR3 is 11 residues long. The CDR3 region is CSAGLQETQYF. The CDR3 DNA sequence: TGCAGTGCGGGGCTTCAAGAGACCCAGTACTTC.

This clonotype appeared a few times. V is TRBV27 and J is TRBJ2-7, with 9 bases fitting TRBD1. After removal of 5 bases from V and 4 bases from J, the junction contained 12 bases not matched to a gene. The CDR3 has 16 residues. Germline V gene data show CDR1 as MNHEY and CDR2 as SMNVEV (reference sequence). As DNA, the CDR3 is TGTGCCAGCAGTGAGGTATCTCGGACAGGGGCGTACGAGCAGTACTTC. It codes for CASSEVSRTGAYEQYF.

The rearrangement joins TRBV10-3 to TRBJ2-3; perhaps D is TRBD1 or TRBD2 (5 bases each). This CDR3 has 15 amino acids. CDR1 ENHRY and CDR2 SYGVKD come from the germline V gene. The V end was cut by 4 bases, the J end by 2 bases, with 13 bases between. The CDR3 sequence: CAISVGGVSTDTQYF. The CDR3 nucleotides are TGTGCCATCAGTGTTGGGGGAGTGTCCACAGATACGCAGTATTTT.